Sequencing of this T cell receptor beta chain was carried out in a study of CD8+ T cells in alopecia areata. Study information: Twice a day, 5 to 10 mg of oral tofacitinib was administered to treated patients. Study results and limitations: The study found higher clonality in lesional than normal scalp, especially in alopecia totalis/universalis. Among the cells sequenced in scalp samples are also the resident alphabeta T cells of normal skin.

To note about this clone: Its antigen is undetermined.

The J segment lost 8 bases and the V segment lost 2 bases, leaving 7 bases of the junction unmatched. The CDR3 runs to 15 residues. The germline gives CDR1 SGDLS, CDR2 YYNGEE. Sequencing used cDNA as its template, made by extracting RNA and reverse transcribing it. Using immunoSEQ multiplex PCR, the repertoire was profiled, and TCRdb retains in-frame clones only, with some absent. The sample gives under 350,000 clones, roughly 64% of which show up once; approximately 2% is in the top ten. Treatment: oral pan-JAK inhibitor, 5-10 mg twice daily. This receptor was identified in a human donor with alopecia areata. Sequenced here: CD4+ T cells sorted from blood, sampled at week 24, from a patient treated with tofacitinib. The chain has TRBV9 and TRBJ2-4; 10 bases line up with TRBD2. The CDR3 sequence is CASSVLSGGSDIQYF. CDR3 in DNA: TGTGCCAGCAGCGTCCTTAGCGGGGGGTCAGACATTCAGTACTTC.